This T cell receptor beta chain was retrieved from a study of post-analysis software for immune sequencing data. This clonotype was observed at least ten times. The antigen remains undetermined. Study observations and caveats: The study found significantly lower normalized Chao1 diversity in multiple sclerosis patients than in controls.

Tagging with unique molecular identifiers was a feature of the TCR beta cDNA libraries. TCRdb re-derived calls from the PCR reads in MiXCR, one entry per CDR3 protein. The data contain about half a million distinct CDR3 sequences, around 40% of them singletons. This clonotype originated in a girl between 10 and 17 years old with multiple sclerosis. Sequenced: blood.

The CDR3 DNA reads TGTGCCAGCAGCTTTACAGGGTCCGGGGCCAACGTCCTGACTTTC. Protein sequence: CASSFTGSGANVLTF. V gene TRBV7-6 combines with J gene TRBJ2-6, with D perhaps matching TRBD1 (6 bases). V gave up 3 bases and J gave up 4 bases, with 10 bases separating them. Germline CDR1 reads SGHVS; CDR2 reads FNYEAQ. The CDR3 consists of 15 residues.